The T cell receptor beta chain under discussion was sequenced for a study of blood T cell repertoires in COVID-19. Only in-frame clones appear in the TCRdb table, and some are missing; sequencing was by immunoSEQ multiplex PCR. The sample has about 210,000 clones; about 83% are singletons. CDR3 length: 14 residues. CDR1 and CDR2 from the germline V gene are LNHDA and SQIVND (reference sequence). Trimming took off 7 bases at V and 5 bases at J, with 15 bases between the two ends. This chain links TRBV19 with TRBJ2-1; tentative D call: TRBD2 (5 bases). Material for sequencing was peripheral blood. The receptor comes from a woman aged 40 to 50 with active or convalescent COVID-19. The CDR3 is CASNPRAYHNEQFF. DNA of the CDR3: TGTGCCAGTAATCCGAGGGCCTACCACAATGAGCAGTTCTTC.